The present entry profiles one T cell receptor (beta chain) with its context. The germline V and J ends were trimmed by 0 bases and 3 bases, with 27 bases remaining between them. The germline CDR1 and CDR2 sequences are LGHDT and YNNKEL (reference sequence). The CDR3 contains 21 residues. This entry comes from a study of blood T cell repertoires in COVID-19. Study-level information: PBMCs, B-cell-depleted T cells, or T cells were the source of the cDNA or gDNA that made up the material.

How the authors handled the data: Quantification of nucleated cells was approximated via reference gene primer amplification. Produced via immunoSEQ multiplex PCR; TCRdb's table is partial and in-frame only. The DNA was the basis for D and trimming; V, J and clone size are from that table. The table has about 86,000 clones, over 80% seen once. The receptor was isolated from a man aged 45-60 years with acute or convalescent COVID-19. Material: peripheral blood. This chain uses TRBV3-1 (or the pseudogene TRBV3-2) with TRBJ2-1, with a possible D match to TRBD1 (6 bases). The CDR3 DNA reads as TGTGCCAGCAGCCAAGATCGGACTGTACGGGACACCATAAGGGACTACAATGAGCAGTTCTTC. As protein: CASSQDRTVRDTIRDYNEQFF.